Described below is a single T cell receptor beta chain sequence and its context. V gave up 4 bases and J gave up 11 bases, with 19 bases separating them. From germline, CDR1 is SGHDN and CDR2 FVKESK. The CDR3 extends over 14 amino acids. Each CDR3 protein is one row after TCRdb ran MiXCR on the RT-PCR reads. The sample consists of 650,000 to 800,000 distinct CDR3 sequences, 13% to 15% of them appearing once. This receptor was taken from a female donor in good health, serving as a healthy control. The source material was memory CD4+ T cells from blood. V is TRBV14 and J is TRBJ2-3, with D possibly matching TRBD1 (6 bases). CDR3 region: CASSLEPGHLGQYF. The CDR3 DNA reads TGTGCCAGCAGCCTAGAACCGGGACACTTAGGGCAGTATTTT.